This is a list of T cell receptor beta chains from one sample in a study of blood T cells in healthy people across ages. A single record per CDR3 protein comes from TCRdb applying MiXCR to the 5' RACE reads. The data show some 640,000 distinct CDR3 sequences, with roughly 49% seen just once and 25% to 35% held by the top ten. What was sequenced was blood. The receptors shown here come from a woman aged 55-75 years in good health. Both conserved end residues are part of each CDR3. The order of the fields is clone size, D gene, J gene, V gene, CDR3 protein, CDR3 DNA. A D gene is named only where the DNA matches it firmly. Size tells how often a clone was seen (once, few, many) or the class of an expanded clone, and some rows leave it out.

clone_size: NA
d_call: NA
j_call: TRBJ1-6
v_call: TRBV20-1
cdr3_aa: CSAYGTEYSYNSPLHF
cdr3_nt: TGCAGTGCTTACGGGACGGAATACTCCTATAATTCACCCCTCCACTTT

clone_size: few
d_call: NA
j_call: TRBJ1-6
v_call: TRBV25-1
cdr3_aa: CASSASIPRNSPLHF
cdr3_nt: TGTGCCAGCAGTGCCTCAATACCCCGTAATTCACCCCTCCACTTT

clone_size: NA
d_call: NA
j_call: TRBJ1-4
v_call: TRBV20-1
cdr3_aa: CSPREGSNEKLFF
cdr3_nt: TGCAGTCCTAGGGAGGGCTCCAATGAAAAACTGTTTTTT

clone_size: once
d_call: NA
j_call: TRBJ2-7
v_call: TRBV7-2
cdr3_aa: CTSSLHHGGGSYEQYF
cdr3_nt: TGTACCAGCAGCCTACATCACGGGGGAGGCTCCTACGAGCAGTACTTC

clone_size: NA
d_call: NA
j_call: TRBJ2-2
v_call: TRBV20-1
cdr3_aa: CSARSMGAGELFF
cdr3_nt: TGCAGTGCTAGGAGCATGGGGGCAGGGGAGCTGTTTTTT

clone_size: NA
d_call: TRBD1
j_call: TRBJ2-1
v_call: TRBV20-1
cdr3_aa: CSARDRASPLYNEQFF
cdr3_nt: TGCAGTGCTAGGGACAGGGCCTCACCTCTCTACAATGAGCAGTTCTTC

clone_size: NA
d_call: TRBD2
j_call: TRBJ2-5
v_call: TRBV28
cdr3_aa: CASSSTSGKWETQYF
cdr3_nt: TGTGCCAGCAGTTCGACTAGCGGGAAGTGGGAGACCCAGTACTTC

clone_size: many
d_call: NA
j_call: TRBJ1-5
v_call: TRBV20-1
cdr3_aa: CSARDRMGNQPQHF
cdr3_nt: TGCAGTGCTAGAGACAGGATGGGCAATCAGCCCCAGCATTTT

clone_size: NA
d_call: TRBD1
j_call: TRBJ2-7
v_call: TRBV7-2
cdr3_aa: CASSLGGTGLYEQYF
cdr3_nt: TGTGCCAGCAGCTTAGGAGGGACAGGGCTCTACGAGCAGTACTTC

clone_size: NA
d_call: TRBD1
j_call: TRBJ1-1
v_call: TRBV10-3
cdr3_aa: CAISDGTGRVNTEAFF
cdr3_nt: TGTGCCATCAGTGACGGGACAGGAAGGGTGAACACTGAAGCTTTCTTT

clone_size: NA
d_call: TRBD1
j_call: TRBJ1-2
v_call: TRBV5-1
cdr3_aa: CASSLNGQVPGYTF
cdr3_nt: TGCGCCAGCAGCTTAAACGGACAGGTTCCGGGCTACACCTTC

clone_size: NA
d_call: NA
j_call: TRBJ1-1
v_call: TRBV6-2/TRBV6-3
cdr3_aa: CASSPHGVNTEAFF
cdr3_nt: TGTGCCAGCAGTCCCCACGGGGTGAACACTGAAGCTTTCTTT

clone_size: NA
d_call: NA
j_call: TRBJ2-7
v_call: TRBV18
cdr3_aa: CASSSELTGKINEQYF
cdr3_nt: TGTGCCAGCTCATCGGAGCTCACAGGGAAAATTAACGAGCAGTACTTC

clone_size: NA
d_call: NA
j_call: TRBJ2-3
v_call: TRBV20-1
cdr3_aa: CSATAGLQDTQYF
cdr3_nt: TGCAGTGCTACCGCCGGACTGCAAGATACGCAGTATTTT

clone_size: NA
d_call: NA
j_call: TRBJ2-3
v_call: TRBV9
cdr3_aa: CASSVGSSTYSTDTQYF
cdr3_nt: TGTGCCAGCAGCGTAGGATCTAGCACATATAGCACAGATACGCAGTATTTT

clone_size: few
d_call: TRBD1
j_call: TRBJ1-6
v_call: TRBV20-1
cdr3_aa: CSAVKSGQDNSPLHF
cdr3_nt: TGCAGTGCTGTCAAATCGGGACAGGATAATTCACCCCTCCACTTT

clone_size: NA
d_call: TRBD2
j_call: TRBJ2-5
v_call: TRBV29-1
cdr3_aa: CSVEGGGAYKQYF
cdr3_nt: TGCAGCGTGGAGGGCGGGGGAGCCTACAAGCAGTACTTC

clone_size: NA
d_call: NA
j_call: TRBJ2-5
v_call: TRBV2
cdr3_aa: CASSDRAGYGQETQYF
cdr3_nt: TGTGCCAGCAGTGATAGGGCCGGGTATGGTCAAGAGACCCAGTACTTC